This section outlines one T cell receptor (beta chain) sequence together with its context. The source of the sample is a study of technical replicates of blood from a handful of donors. Profiled with immunoSEQ multiplex PCR; TCRdb holds only in-frame clones, not every one. This sample carries about 81,000 clones, roughly 95% of them seen once, and the ten largest clones take about 0.37%. Trimming removed 2 bases from V and 0 bases from J, with 8 bases in between. CDR3 length: 15 amino acids. The germline V gene encodes CDR1 MRHNA and CDR2 SNTAGT. The chain is built from TRBV6-4 and TRBJ2-1; no clear D gene. This TCR derives from a human donor in good health. The sample was T cells isolated from PBMCs. As DNA, the CDR3 is TGTGCCAGCAGTGACGAGGCGGACTCCTACAATGAGCAGTTCTTC. Translated: CASSDEADSYNEQFF.